Listed below are T cell receptor beta chains from one sample, sequenced in a study of beta chain features in type 1 diabetes. The data were produced by immunoSEQ multiplex PCR, yet TCRdb's version contains in-frame clones alone and is incomplete. The sample has 970,000 or so clones; 17% are singletons. The sequencing sample was made of naive CD4+ T cells from blood. Every receptor here comes from a woman aged 18 to 35 in good health. The CDR3 runs from the conserved cysteine through the conserved F or W. A D gene is named only where the DNA matches it firmly. Only part of the rows carry a size: once, few, many, or a class if the clone is expanded.

13	TRBV2	TRBJ2-5	-	-	CASGGGLEETQYF	TGTGCCAGCGGTGGGGGATTGGAGGAGACCCAGTACTTC
14	TRBV4-2	TRBJ2-2	few	-	CASSQGTVTGELFF	TGTGCCAGCAGCCAAGGGACCGTGACCGGGGAGCTGTTTTTT
13	TRBV18	TRBJ1-1	few	-	CASSPRGYTEAFF	TGTGCCAGCTCACCACGGGGTTACACTGAAGCTTTCTTT
15	TRBV2	TRBJ2-5	-	TRBD2	CASSQAGLYQETQYF	TGTGCCAGCAGCCAAGCGGGACTGTACCAAGAGACCCAGTACTTC
14	TRBV7-9	TRBJ2-7	-	-	CASSSRESLYEQYF	TGTGCCAGCAGTAGCAGGGAATCCCTCTACGAGCAGTACTTC
12	TRBV28	TRBJ1-1	-	-	CASGTVNTEAFF	TGTGCCAGCGGGACGGTGAACACTGAAGCTTTCTTT
12	TRBV7-9	TRBJ1-2	few	-	CASSLLPSGYTF	TGTGCCAGCAGCTTACTCCCCTCTGGCTACACCTTC
12	TRBV4-2	TRBJ1-2	few	TRBD1	CASSPQGDGYTF	TGTGCCAGCAGCCCTCAGGGGGATGGCTACACCTTC
13	TRBV5-1	TRBJ2-7	-	TRBD2	CASQTSGSYEQYF	TGCGCCAGCCAAACTAGCGGGAGCTACGAGCAGTACTTC
13	TRBV5-8	TRBJ1-4	few	-	CASSLVRHEKLFF	TGTGCCAGCAGCTTGGTACGGCATGAAAAACTGTTTTTT
14	TRBV27	TRBJ2-2	-	-	CASSAGAYTGELFF	TGTGCCAGCAGCGCAGGGGCGTACACCGGGGAGCTGTTTTTT
15	TRBV19	TRBJ2-7	few	TRBD1	CASSPRGQGLYEQYF	TGTGCCAGTAGTCCGCGGGGACAGGGGCTATACGAGCAGTACTTC
14	TRBV6-6	TRBJ1-2	-	-	CASRPPGSYYGYTF	TGTGCCAGCAGACCACCCGGCAGCTACTATGGCTACACCTTC
17	TRBV5-6	TRBJ2-2	few	TRBD2	CASSSRTSGMYSGELFF	TGTGCCAGCAGCTCCAGGACTAGCGGGATGTATTCCGGGGAGCTGTTTTTT
16	TRBV7-2	TRBJ2-1	-	TRBD2	CASSRFRLAAYNEQFF	TGTGCCAGCAGCAGGTTCCGCCTAGCGGCATACAATGAGCAGTTCTTC
13	TRBV7-9	TRBJ1-2	-	TRBD1	CASSNDRAAGYTF	TGTGCCAGCAGCAACGACAGGGCGGCTGGCTACACCTTC
14	TRBV28	TRBJ1-5	few	-	CASSSFGGAQPQHF	TGTGCCAGCAGTTCTTTCGGGGGAGCACAGCCCCAGCATTTT
15	TRBV4-3	TRBJ1-1	-	-	CASSRMGGGNTEAFF	TGCGCCAGCAGCCGGATGGGAGGGGGGAACACTGAAGCTTTCTTT
16	TRBV2	TRBJ2-5	few	TRBD1	CASRSIAGQGKETQYF	TGTGCCAGCAGATCCATTGCGGGACAGGGAAAAGAGACCCAGTACTTC
15	TRBV28	TRBJ2-7	few	TRBD2	CASSSLAGVFYEQYF	TGTGCCAGCAGTTCCCTAGCGGGTGTCTTCTACGAGCAGTACTTC
13	TRBV7-9	TRBJ2-7	few	-	CASSLWQGLEQYF	TGTGCCAGCAGCTTATGGCAGGGGCTCGAGCAGTACTTC
15	TRBV2	TRBJ2-5	few	-	CASSEALLPQETQYF	TGTGCCAGCAGTGAAGCGCTATTGCCTCAAGAGACCCAGTACTTC
14	TRBV5-1	TRBJ2-7	-	TRBD1	CASRPTGGSYEQYF	TGCGCCAGCCGCCCGACAGGGGGGTCCTACGAGCAGTACTTC